This T cell receptor (beta chain) was sequenced during a study of blood T cell repertoires in COVID-19 (dated by TCRdb to the early 2020s). Context from the whole study: Samples from collaborators originated in the United States, Italy and Spain and spanned both the acute and convalescent phases of COVID-19. The material from the prospective study consisted of cDNA or gDNA derived from T cells, B-cell-depleted T cells, or PBMCs. Subjects who had been exposed to COVID-19, were actively infected with it, or had recovered from it provided the deeply sampled blood TCRbeta repertoires that made up the dataset. The repertoires were released in a freely available public database intended as a resource for research on the immune response to SARS-CoV-2. Samples came from the ongoing ImmuneRACE study (first 160 participants) plus 1,254 subjects from 6 global collaborators. Nearly every sample came with metadata listing a de-identified subject ID, COVID-19 status, age in years and sex. HLA class I and class II types, where available, came from metadata supplied by the sample provider rather than from assay-based typing. Results the study describes overall, beyond this receptor: The amount of clinical and demographic metadata varied by source and participant and was provided uncurated.

Inclusive of the bounding cysteine and phenylalanine, the CDR3 is 15 residues long. Only CDR3 DNA is held: 45 bases, read in frame from base 1. Via the germline V gene, CDR1 is SGHAT and CDR2 FQNNGV. Trimmed from V: 5 bases; trimmed from J: 5 bases; junction bases lacking a gene match: 11. TCRbeta CDR3 regions were amplified from genomic DNA by means of the immunoSEQ Assay, a bias-controlled multiplex PCR. As for how the authors treated the data: Within the assay, amplification of reference gene primers was used to estimate how many nucleated cells each sample contained. To quantify the absolute abundance of each unique TCRbeta CDR3 rearrangement, sequence reads were collapsed and filtered. Productive Simpson clonality was computed per sample as the square root of Simpson's diversity index over productive rearrangements. TCRdb carries this immuneACCESS record with in-frame sequences only. Its versions omit some clonotypes, under half of them owing to an unresolved V gene in the studies checked, with the rest unexplained. V and J calls and clone size are as listed in that table; D and trimming were resolved from the DNA. The sample records about 50,000 clones, about 86% of which are singletons. The top ten constitute about 4% of the sample.

A word on this clone: What antigen it recognizes has not been identified. No base-level quality is on record; no much larger clone is a single base apart.

Each collaborating institution followed its own protocols to collect whole blood in K2EDTA tubes. For TCRbeta analysis, collaborators shipped samples as frozen whole blood, isolated PBMCs, or DNA extracted from either of those sample types. The source is a man of 80 years or more with active COVID-19. Recombination connected TRBV11-2 to TRBJ1-1, with 7 central nucleotides matching TRBD1. Material for sequencing was peripheral blood. CDR3 loop: CASSLIEGGRTEAFF. Here is the DNA: TGTGCCAGCAGCCTTATAGAAGGGGGCAGGACTGAAGCTTTCTTT.